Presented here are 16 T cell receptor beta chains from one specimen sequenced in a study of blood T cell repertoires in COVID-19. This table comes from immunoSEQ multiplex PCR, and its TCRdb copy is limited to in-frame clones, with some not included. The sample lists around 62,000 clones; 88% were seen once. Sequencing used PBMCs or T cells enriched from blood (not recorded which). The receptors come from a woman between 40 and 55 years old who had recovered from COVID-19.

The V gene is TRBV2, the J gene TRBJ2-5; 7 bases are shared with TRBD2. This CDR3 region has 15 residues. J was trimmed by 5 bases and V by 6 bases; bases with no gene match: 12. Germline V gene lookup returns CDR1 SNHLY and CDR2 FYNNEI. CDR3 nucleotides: TGTGCCAGCAGGGTTCCGGGACTACCGATGGAGACCCAGTACTTC. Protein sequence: CASRVPGLPMETQYF.

The DNA for the CDR3 is TGTGCCAGCAGCCGGTCCGGGACAGGGGGTCTTAAGCATGGCTACACCTTC. Amino acid sequence: CASSRSGTGGLKHGYTF. This sequence joins TRBV7-9 and TRBJ1-2; 11 bases align to TRBD1. This CDR3 is 17 amino acids long. The ends lost 5 bases at V and 6 bases at J; junction bases unmatched: 14. Germline CDR1 is SEHNR and CDR2 is FQNEAQ (reference sequence).

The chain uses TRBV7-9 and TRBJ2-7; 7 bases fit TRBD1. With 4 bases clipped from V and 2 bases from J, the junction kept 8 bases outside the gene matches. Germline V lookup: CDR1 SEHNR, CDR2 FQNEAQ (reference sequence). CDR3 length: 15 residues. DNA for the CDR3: TGTGCCAGCAGCTCCCCGGGACAGCGTCCCTACGAGCAGTACTTC. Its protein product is CASSSPGQRPYEQYF.

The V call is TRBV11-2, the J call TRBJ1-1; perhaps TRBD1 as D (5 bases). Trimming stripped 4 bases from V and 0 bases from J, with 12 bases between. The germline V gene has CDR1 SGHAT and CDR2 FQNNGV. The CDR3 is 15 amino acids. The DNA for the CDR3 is TGTGCCAGCAGCTCAATGACAGTTGTGAACACTGAAGCTTTCTTT. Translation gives CASSSMTVVNTEAFF.

The CDR3 spells CASSVRGGDSEAFF. CDR3 in DNA: TGTGCCAGCAGTGTCCGTGGCGGGGACTCTGAAGCTTTCTTT. The chain uses TRBV2 and TRBJ1-1, with TRBD1 as a possible D gene (5 bases). CDR3 length: 14 residues. Between the trimmed V and J ends, which lost 4 bases and 6 bases, there was a span of 15 bases. The germline CDR1 and CDR2 sequences are SNHLY and FYNNEI. Looking up the rest from reference TRBV2 and TRBJ1-1 gives the full variable domain: EPEVTQTPSHQVTQMGQEVILRCVPISNHLYFYWYRQILGQKVEFLVSFYNNEISEKSEIFDDQFSVERPDGSNFTLKIRSTKLEDSAMYFCASSVRGGDSEAFFGQGTRLTVV.

The CDR3 coding sequence is TGCAGTGCTAGTGGACAGCAGAACATTCAGTACTTC. It encodes CSASGQQNIQYF. The chain carries TRBV20-1 and TRBJ2-4, with D perhaps TRBD1 (6 bases). Germline V gene sequence: CDR1 DFQATT, CDR2 SNEGSKA (reference sequence). V was cut by 3 bases and J by 7 bases, with 10 bases left in between. This CDR3 spans 12 amino acids.

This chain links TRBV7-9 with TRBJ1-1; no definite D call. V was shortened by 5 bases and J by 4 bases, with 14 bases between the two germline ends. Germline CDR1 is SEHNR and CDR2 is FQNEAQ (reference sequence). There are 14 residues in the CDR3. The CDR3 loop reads CASSGGGEITEAFF. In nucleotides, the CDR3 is TGTGCCAGCAGCGGAGGCGGGGAGATCACTGAAGCTTTCTTT. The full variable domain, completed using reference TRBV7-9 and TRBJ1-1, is DTGVSQNPRHKITKRGQNVTFRCDPISEHNRLYWYRQTLGQGPEFLTYFQNEAQLEKSRLLSDRFSAERPKGSFSTLEIQRTEQGDSAMYLCASSGGGEITEAFFGQGTRLTVV.

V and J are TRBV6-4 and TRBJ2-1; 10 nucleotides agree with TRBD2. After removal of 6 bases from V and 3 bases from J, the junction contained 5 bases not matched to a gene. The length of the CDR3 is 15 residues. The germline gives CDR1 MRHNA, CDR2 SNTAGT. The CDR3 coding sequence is TGTGCCAGCAGCGCCTTAGCGGGGGGCTACAATGAGCAGTTCTTC. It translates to CASSALAGGYNEQFF.

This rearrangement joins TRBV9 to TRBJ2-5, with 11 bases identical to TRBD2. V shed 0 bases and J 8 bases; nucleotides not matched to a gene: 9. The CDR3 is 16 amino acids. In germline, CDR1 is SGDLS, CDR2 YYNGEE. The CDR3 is CASSVASGGLGDTQYF. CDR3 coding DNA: TGTGCCAGCAGCGTAGCTAGCGGGGGGCTCGGGGACACCCAGTACTTC.

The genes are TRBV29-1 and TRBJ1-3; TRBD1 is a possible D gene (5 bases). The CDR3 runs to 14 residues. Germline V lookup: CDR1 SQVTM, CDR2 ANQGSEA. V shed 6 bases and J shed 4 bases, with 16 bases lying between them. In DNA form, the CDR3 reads TGCAGCGTCGCTAGCGGAGGGGTAGGAAACACCATATATTTT. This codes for CSVASGGVGNTIYF. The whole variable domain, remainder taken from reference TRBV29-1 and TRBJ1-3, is SAVISQKPSRDICQRGTSLTIQCQVDSQVTMMFWYRQQPGQSLTLIATANQGSEATYESGFVIDKFPISRPNLTFSTLTVSNMSPEDSSIYLCSVASGGVGNTIYFGEGSWLTVV.

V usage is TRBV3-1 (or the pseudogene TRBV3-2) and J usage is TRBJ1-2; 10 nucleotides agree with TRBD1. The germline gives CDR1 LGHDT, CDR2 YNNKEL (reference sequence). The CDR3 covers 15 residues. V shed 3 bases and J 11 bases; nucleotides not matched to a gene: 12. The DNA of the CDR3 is TGTGCCAGCAGCCACGTACGGGACAGGGGCCGCGGATACACCTTC. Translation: CASSHVRDRGRGYTF.

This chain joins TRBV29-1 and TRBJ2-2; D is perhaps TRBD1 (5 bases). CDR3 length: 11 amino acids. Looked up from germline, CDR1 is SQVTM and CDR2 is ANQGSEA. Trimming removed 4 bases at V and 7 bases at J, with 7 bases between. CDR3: CSVGGHGELFF. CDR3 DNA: TGCAGCGTTGGGGGCCACGGGGAGCTGTTTTTT.

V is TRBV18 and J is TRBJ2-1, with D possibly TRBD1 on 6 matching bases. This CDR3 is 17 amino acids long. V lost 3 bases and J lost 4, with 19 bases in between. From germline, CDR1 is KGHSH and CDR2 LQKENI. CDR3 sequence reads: CASSPNPPGTTYNEQFF. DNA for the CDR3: TGTGCCAGCTCACCCAATCCTCCCGGGACAACTTACAATGAGCAGTTCTTC. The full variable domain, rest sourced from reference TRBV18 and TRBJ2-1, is NAGVMQNPRHLVRRRGQEARLRCSPMKGHSHVYWYRQLPEEGLKFMVYLQKENIIDESGMPKERFSAEFPKEGPSILRIQQVVRGDSAAYFCASSPNPPGTTYNEQFFGPGTRLTVL.

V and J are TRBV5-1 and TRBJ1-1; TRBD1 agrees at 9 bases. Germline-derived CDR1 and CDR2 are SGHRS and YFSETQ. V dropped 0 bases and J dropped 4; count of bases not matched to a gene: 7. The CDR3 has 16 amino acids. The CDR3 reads CASSLEGTGTGTEAFF. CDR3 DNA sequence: TGCGCCAGCAGCTTGGAAGGGACAGGGACGGGCACTGAAGCTTTCTTT. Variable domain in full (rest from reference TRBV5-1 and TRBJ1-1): KAGVTQTPRYLIKTRGQQVTLSCSPISGHRSVSWYQQTPGQGLQFLFEYFSETQRNKGNFPGRFSGRQFSNSRSEMNVSTLELGDSALYLCASSLEGTGTGTEAFFGQGTRLTVV.

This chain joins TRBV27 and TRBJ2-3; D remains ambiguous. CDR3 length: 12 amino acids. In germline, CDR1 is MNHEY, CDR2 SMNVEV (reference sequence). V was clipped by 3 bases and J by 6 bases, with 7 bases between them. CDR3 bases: TGTGCCAGCAGTTTCCGTCGGGATACGCAGTATTTT. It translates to CASSFRRDTQYF.

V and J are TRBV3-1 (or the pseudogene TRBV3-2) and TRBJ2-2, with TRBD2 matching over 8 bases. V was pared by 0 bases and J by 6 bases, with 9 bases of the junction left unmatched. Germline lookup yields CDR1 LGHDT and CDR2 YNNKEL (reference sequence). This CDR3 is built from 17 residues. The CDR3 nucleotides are TGTGCCAGCAGCCAAGACCGGGGGCGGGGGGCGCCCGGGGAGCTGTTTTTT. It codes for CASSQDRGRGAPGELFF.